The subject of this entry is one T cell receptor (beta chain). What it binds is not known. V lost 6 bases to trimming and J lost 7 bases; unmatched junction nucleotides: 12. This CDR3 has 16 residues. The data were taken from a study of post-analysis software for immune sequencing data. Whole-study context: Progressive-relapsing, secondary progressive and relapsing-remitting multiple sclerosis were among the disease courses included.

Study observations and caveats: The authors found that F measure strongly co-clustered same-batch samples. Five or six TRBV segments were more frequent in patients than controls; TRBV5-6, TRBV5-1 and TRBV20-1 belonged to this group. Controls showed significantly higher normalized Chao1 diversity than did multiple sclerosis patients.

Incorporated into the TCR beta cDNA libraries were unique molecular identifiers, which served to reduce PCR and sequencing biases. The T cell input of roughly 0.95 to 10 million gave about half a million cDNA molecules. TCRdb recomputed calls from the PCR reads with MiXCR, one row per CDR3 protein. The table lists about 430,000 distinct CDR3 sequences, roughly 40% of them singletons. The chain employs TRBV12-3 or TRBV12-4 and TRBJ2-6; 7 nucleotides match TRBD2. This TCR was sampled from a girl aged 2-10 years with multiple sclerosis. The sequenced sample consisted of blood. The CDR3 bases are TGTGCCAGCAGAACCTACGCGGGGAGGGGAGCCAACGTCCTGACTTTC. As protein: CASRTYAGRGANVLTF.